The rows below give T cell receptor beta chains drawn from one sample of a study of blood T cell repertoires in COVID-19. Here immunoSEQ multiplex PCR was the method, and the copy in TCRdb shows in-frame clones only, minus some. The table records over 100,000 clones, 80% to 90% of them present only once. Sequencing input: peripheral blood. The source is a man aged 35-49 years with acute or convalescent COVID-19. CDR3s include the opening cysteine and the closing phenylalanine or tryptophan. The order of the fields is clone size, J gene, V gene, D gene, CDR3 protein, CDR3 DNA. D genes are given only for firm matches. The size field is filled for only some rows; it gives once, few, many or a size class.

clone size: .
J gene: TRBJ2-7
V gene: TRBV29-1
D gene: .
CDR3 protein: CSVIRGLPAGGLGEQYF
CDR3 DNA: TGCAGCGTCATAAGGGGTCTACCAGCGGGTGGGTTGGGGGAGCAGTACTTC

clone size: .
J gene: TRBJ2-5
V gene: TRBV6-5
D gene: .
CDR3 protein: CASSSKRWSEETQYF
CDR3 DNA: TGTGCCAGCAGTTCCAAAAGATGGTCGGAAGAGACCCAGTACTTC

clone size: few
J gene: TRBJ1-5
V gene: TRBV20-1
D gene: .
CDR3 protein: CSASQGGNSNQPQHF
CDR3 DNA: TGCAGTGCTAGTCAGGGAGGGAATAGCAATCAGCCCCAGCATTTT

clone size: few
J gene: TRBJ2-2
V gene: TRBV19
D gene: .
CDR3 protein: CASSIRGSHRELFF
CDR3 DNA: TGTGCCAGTAGTATTAGGGGGAGTCACCGGGAGCTGTTTTTT

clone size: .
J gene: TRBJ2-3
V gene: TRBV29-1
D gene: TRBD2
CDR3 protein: CSGPTSGTTDTQYF
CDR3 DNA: TGCAGCGGACCTACTAGCGGGACCACAGATACGCAGTATTTT

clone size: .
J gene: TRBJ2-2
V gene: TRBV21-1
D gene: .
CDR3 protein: CASSKDLDHCTENTGELFF
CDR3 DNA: TGTGCCAGCAGCAAAGATCTCGACCATTGTACAGAGAACACCGGGGAGCTGTTTTTT

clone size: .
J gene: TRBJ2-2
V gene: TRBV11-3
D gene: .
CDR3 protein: CASSFRIQDSGELFF
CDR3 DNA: TGTGCCAGCAGCTTTCGTATCCAGGATTCCGGGGAGCTGTTTTTT

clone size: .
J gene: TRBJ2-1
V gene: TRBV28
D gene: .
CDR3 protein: CASSSLAVSMNEQFF
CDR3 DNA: TGTGCCAGCAGTTCCTTAGCAGTTAGCATGAATGAGCAGTTCTTC

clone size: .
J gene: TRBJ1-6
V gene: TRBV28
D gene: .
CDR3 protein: CASLRGVGSPLHF
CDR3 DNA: TGTGCCAGTCTCAGGGGAGTAGGTTCACCCCTCCACTTT

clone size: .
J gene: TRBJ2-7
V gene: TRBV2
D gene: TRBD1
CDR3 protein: CASSYAGTGGVEQYF
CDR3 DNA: TGTGCCAGCAGTTACGCCGGGACAGGGGGCGTCGAGCAGTACTTC

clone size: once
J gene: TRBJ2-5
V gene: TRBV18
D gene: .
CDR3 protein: CASSPRNSGGETQYF
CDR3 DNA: TGTGCCAGCTCACCACGGAACAGTGGCGGGGAGACCCAGTACTTC

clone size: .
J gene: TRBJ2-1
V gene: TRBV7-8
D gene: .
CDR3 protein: CASSLTWRGPLDEQFF
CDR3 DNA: TGTGCCAGCAGCCTGACTTGGAGGGGCCCGTTGGATGAGCAGTTCTTC

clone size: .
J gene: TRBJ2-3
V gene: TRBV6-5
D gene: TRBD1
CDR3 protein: CASRNDRASTDTQYF
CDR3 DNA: TGTGCCAGCAGGAATGACAGGGCTAGCACAGATACGCAGTATTTT

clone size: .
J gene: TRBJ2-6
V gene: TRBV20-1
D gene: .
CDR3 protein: CSASPFAGGISGANVLTF
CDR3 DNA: TGCAGTGCTAGTCCGTTCGCAGGGGGGATCTCTGGGGCCAACGTCCTGACTTTC

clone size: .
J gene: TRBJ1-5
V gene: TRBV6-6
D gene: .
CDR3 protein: CASSRLQGLNQPQHF
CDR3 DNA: TGTGCCAGCAGTCGCCTACAGGGATTGAATCAGCCCCAGCATTTT

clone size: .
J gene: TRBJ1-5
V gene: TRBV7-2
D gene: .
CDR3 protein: CASSPPGSNQPQHF
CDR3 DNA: TGTGCCAGCAGCCCCCCCGGGAGCAATCAGCCCCAGCATTTT

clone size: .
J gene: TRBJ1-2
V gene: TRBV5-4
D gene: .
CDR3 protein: CASSPSRGPRGYTF
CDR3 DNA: TGTGCCAGCAGTCCGAGCAGGGGCCCAAGGGGCTACACCTTC

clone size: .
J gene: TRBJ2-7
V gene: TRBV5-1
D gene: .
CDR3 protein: CASALGGASDEQYF
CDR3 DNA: TGCGCCAGCGCGTTAGGAGGGGCTTCGGACGAGCAGTACTTC

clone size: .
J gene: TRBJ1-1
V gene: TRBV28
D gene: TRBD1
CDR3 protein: CASWSGQGPLSNTEAFF
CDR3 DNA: TGTGCCAGCTGGTCCGGACAGGGGCCTCTTTCGAACACTGAAGCTTTCTTT

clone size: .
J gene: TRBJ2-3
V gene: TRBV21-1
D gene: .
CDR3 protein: CASSPEGTSGRAGKSTDTQYF
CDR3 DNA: TGTGCCAGCAGCCCCGAGGGAACTAGCGGGCGAGCCGGGAAGAGCACAGATACGCAGTATTTT

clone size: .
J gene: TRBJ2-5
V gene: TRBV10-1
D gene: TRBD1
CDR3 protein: CASDRGSETQYF
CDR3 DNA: TGCGCCAGCGACAGGGGGTCTGAGACCCAGTACTTC

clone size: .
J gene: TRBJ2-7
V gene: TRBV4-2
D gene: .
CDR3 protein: CASSQLLQGRSYEQYF
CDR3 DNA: TGTGCCAGCAGCCAACTCTTACAGGGCCGCTCCTACGAGCAGTACTTC

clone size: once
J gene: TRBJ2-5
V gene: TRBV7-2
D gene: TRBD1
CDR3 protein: CASGDRGPETQYF
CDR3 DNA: TGTGCCAGCGGGGACAGGGGGCCGGAGACCCAGTACTTC

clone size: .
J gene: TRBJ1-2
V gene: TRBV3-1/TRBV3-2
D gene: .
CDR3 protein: CASSQKGDGYTF
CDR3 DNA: TGTGCCAGCAGCCAGAAGGGGGATGGCTACACCTTC